This TCR beta chain is drawn from a study of T cell repertoires in cytomegalovirus infection. Across the whole study: CMV infection plus the matching HLA type was flagged by public TCR beta signatures. General study results and limits: What dominated the ex vivo response were HLA-C-restricted CMV-specific TCR beta clonotypes. Cumulative public TCR beta family frequency identified carriers of CMV plus the relevant HLA.

Germline-derived CDR1 and CDR2 are LNHNV and YYDKDF (reference sequence). The CDR3 sequence is 13 residues long. V lost 0 bases and J 6 bases, leaving 7 bases between the germline ends. A word on this clonotype: Antigen: not known.

TCRdb recomputed calls from the reads with MiXCR, one row per CDR3 protein. The data hold about 740,000 distinct CDR3 sequences, with roughly 35% observed a single time. The TCR was taken from a human donor in good health (CMV status not recorded). Some clones in this sample may be carry-over from other donors' samples. The specimen sequenced was PBMCs. The rearrangement uses TRBV15 and TRBJ2-3; no reliable D call. As DNA, the CDR3 is TGTGCCACCAGCAGAGATCCAGCCGATACGCAGTATTTT. It yields the protein CATSRDPADTQYF. Variable domain in full (rest from reference TRBV15 and TRBJ2-3): DAMVIQNPRYQVTQFGKPVTLSCSQTLNHNVMYWYQQKSSQAPKLLFHYYDKDFNNEADTPDNFQSRRPNTSFCFLDIRSPGLGDTAMYLCATSRDPADTQYFGPGTRLTVL.